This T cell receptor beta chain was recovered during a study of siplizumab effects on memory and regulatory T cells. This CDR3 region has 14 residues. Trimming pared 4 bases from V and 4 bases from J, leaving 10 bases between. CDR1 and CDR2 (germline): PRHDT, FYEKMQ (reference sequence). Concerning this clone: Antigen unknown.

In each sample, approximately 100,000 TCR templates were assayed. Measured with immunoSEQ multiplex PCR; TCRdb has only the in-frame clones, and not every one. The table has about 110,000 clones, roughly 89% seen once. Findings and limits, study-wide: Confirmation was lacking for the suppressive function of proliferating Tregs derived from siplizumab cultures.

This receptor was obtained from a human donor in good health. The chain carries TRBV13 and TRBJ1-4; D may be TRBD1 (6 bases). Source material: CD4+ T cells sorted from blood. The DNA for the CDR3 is TGTGCCAGCAGCTCACAGGGAGTTAATGAAAAACTGTTTTTT. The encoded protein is CASSSQGVNEKLFF.